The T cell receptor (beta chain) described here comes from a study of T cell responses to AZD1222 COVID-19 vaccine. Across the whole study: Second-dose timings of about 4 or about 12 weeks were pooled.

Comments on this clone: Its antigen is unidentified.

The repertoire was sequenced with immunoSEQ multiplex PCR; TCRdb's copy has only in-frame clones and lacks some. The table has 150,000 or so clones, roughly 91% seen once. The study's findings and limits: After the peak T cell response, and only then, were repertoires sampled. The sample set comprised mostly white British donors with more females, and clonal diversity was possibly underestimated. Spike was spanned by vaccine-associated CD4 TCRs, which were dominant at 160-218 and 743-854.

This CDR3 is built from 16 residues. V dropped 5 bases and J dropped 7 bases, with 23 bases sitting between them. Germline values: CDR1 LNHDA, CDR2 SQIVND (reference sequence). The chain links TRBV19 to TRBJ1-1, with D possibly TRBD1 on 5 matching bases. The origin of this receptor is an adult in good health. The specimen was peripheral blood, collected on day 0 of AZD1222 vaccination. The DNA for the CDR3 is TGTGCCAGTAGTCCCCGGGTTATAGGGGATCTTGGTGAAGCTTTCTTT. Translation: CASSPRVIGDLGEAFF. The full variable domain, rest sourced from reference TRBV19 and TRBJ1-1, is DGGITQSPKYLFRKEGQNVTLSCEQNLNHDAMYWYRQDPGQGLRLIYYSQIVNDFQKGDIAEGYSVSREKKESFPLTVTSAQKNPTAFYLCASSPRVIGDLGEAFFGQGTRLTVV.